Shown below are 8 T cell receptor beta chains from a single sample sequenced in a study of siplizumab effects on memory and regulatory T cells. Method: immunoSEQ multiplex PCR; TCRdb's copy keeps in-frame clones and lacks some. The repertoire consists of approximately 100,000 clones, with 91% occurring once and the leading ten covering more than 2.5%. The sequenced material came from CD4+ T cells sorted from blood. These receptors were collected from a human donor in good health. Some clones in this sample may be carry-over from other donors' samples.

V gene TRBV7-2 combines with J gene TRBJ2-7; 11 bases match TRBD2. The junction had 3 bases not matched to a gene; V was cut back by 5 bases and J by 3 bases. This CDR3 has 14 amino acids. CDR1 and CDR2 from the germline V gene are SGHTA and FQGNSA. In nucleotides, the CDR3 is TGTGCCAGCAGCCTAACTAGCGGGAGCTACGAGCAGTACTTC. This codes for CASSLTSGSYEQYF.

This chain connects TRBV18 to TRBJ2-5; unclear D gene. The CDR3 consists of 15 residues. Germline loops: CDR1 KGHSH, CDR2 LQKENI. V lost 0 bases and J lost 1, with 9 bases in between. Here the CDR3 DNA reads TGTGCCAGCTCACCACCGTCCCTGGCCCAAGAGACCCAGTACTTC. Translating it yields CASSPPSLAQETQYF.

V usage is TRBV2 and J usage is TRBJ1-5, with D unresolved. The V gene's germline CDR1 is SNHLY and CDR2 FYNNEI. This CDR3 contains 15 residues. V was pared by 0 bases and J by 1 base, with 7 bases between. CDR3 sequence: CASSEAGRSNQPQHF. CDR3 in DNA: TGTGCCAGCAGTGAAGCGGGAAGAAGCAATCAGCCCCAGCATTTT.

The chain uses TRBV15 and TRBJ2-1; D not certain. The length of the CDR3 is 15 residues. V lost 0 bases and J 7 bases, leaving 13 bases between the germline ends. The germline gives CDR1 LNHNV, CDR2 YYDKDF (reference sequence). Here the CDR3 DNA reads TGTGCCACCAGCAGAGATAGCCGCCCCGGGAATGAGCAGTTCTTC. Translated, it gives CATSRDSRPGNEQFF.

This chain uses TRBV28 with TRBJ2-7; the match to TRBD2 covers 11 bases. CDR1 and CDR2 (germline): MDHEN, SYDVKM. The CDR3 has 15 residues. J lost 6 bases, V lost 6 bases, and 10 bases had no gene match. CDR3 region: CASSQIAGGPLEQYF. CDR3 bases: TGTGCCAGCAGCCAGATAGCGGGAGGGCCTCTCGAGCAGTACTTC. The whole variable domain, remainder taken from reference TRBV28 and TRBJ2-7, is DVKVTQSSRYLVKRTGEKVFLECVQDMDHENMFWYRQDPGLGLRLIYFSYDVKMKEKGDIPEGYSVSREKKERFSLILESASTNQTSMYLCASSQIAGGPLEQYFGPGTRLTVT.

CDR3 nucleotide sequence: TGCGCCAGCAGCTCGGGCCGTGGGGACAACCCCTATGGCTACACCTTC. Translating it yields CASSSGRGDNPYGYTF. The chain has TRBV5-1 and TRBJ1-2; D is possibly TRBD1 (6 bases). CDR3 length: 16 amino acids. Looked up from germline, CDR1 is SGHRS and CDR2 is YFSETQ. V lost 3 bases and J lost 4, with 19 bases in between.

The rearrangement uses TRBV5-4 and TRBJ2-3; 10 nucleotides align to TRBD1. Unmatched junction bases numbered 9, after V lost 4 bases and J lost 4 bases. CDR3 length: 16 residues. In germline, CDR1 is SGHNT, CDR2 YYREEE (reference sequence). This CDR3 reads CASSKGDRGAADTQYF. The CDR3 DNA is TGTGCCAGCAGCAAAGGGGACAGGGGAGCGGCAGATACGCAGTATTTT.

The chain carries TRBV7-3 and TRBJ1-6, with 9 bases lining up with TRBD1. The germline CDR1 and CDR2 sequences are SGHTA and FQGTGA. Losses at the gene ends were 5 bases for V and 10 bases for J; bases not matched to a gene: 6. The CDR3 is 14 residues long. In DNA form, the CDR3 reads TGTGCCAGCAGCCGGGACAGGGACGGCTCACCCCTCCACTTT. This encodes CASSRDRDGSPLHF. Looking up the rest from reference TRBV7-3 and TRBJ1-6 gives the full variable domain: GAGVSQTPSNKVTEKGKYVELRCDPISGHTALYWYRQSLGQGPEFLIYFQGTGAADDSGLPNDRFFAVRPEGSVSTLKIQRTERGDSAVYLCASSRDRDGSPLHFGNGTRLTVT.